This T cell receptor beta chain is from a study of blood T cells in healthy people across ages. Germline CDR1 and CDR2: SGHVS and FQNEAQ. V gave up 1 base and J gave up 0 bases; unmatched junction bases: 14. The CDR3 totals 22 residues. Using a J-beta primer mix together with a sample-barcoded 5' primer, a second PCR was run for 7 to 11 cycles. TCRdb processed the 5' RACE reads anew with MiXCR; each CDR3 protein has one entry. The table shows about 780,000 distinct CDR3 sequences, with roughly 60% occurring only once. This clonotype appeared a few times. What was sequenced was blood. The origin of this receptor is a man aged 30 to 39 in good health. The chain is built from TRBV7-8 and TRBJ2-1; 14 nucleotides align to TRBD2. This CDR3 reads CASSLDYRTWTSGGSSYNEQFF. CDR3 nucleotides: TGTGCCAGCAGCTTAGACTATAGAACCTGGACTAGCGGGGGGAGCTCCTACAATGAGCAGTTCTTC.